This T cell receptor beta chain was observed in a study of metastatic and nonmetastatic thyroid tumors (dated by TCRdb to 2018 to 2020). At the level of the whole study: Repertoires from peripheral blood and from tumor or nodule tissue samples of malignant and benign thyroid patients were compared. What the work shows at the level of the full study, not this receptor alone: In both blood and tumor samples, malignant tumors were reported to have significantly higher TCR beta diversity than benign nodules.

Points on this clone: Its specific antigen is unknown. The input lacks base qualities; no much larger clone sits a single base away.

No treatment had been received by any patient before thyroid surgery. Patient clinical samples collected from the early 2010s to the late 2010s were retrospectively analysed using T-cell receptor beta sequencing. Library prep was done by PCR. The sequencer listed for this sample is Illumina HiSeq 4000. High-throughput sequencing was used to profile the CDR3 region of the TCR beta-chain in every patient. In the authors' own workflow: The researchers built a classifier to tell apart papillary thyroid cancer patients with distant metastasis, based on CDR3 differences among clinicopathological groups. The Shannon index was used to assess repertoire diversity, and the Morisita-Horn index was used to assess tumor-blood repertoire similarity. TCRdb reprocessed the public reads (quality trimming at Q25 with fastp, clone calling with MiXCR) and kept in-frame beta chains. TCRdb assigned the V and J calls; the authors' analysis was not used. The sample table contains some 15,000 clones; only one count was recorded for roughly 28% of them. Together, the top ten hold roughly 19% of the sample.

The germline V gene (reference sequence) supplies CDR1 DFQATT and CDR2 SNEGSKA. The V end gives up 2 bases and the J end 7 bases, leaving 10 bases in the junction not matched to a gene. The CDR3 covers 16 residues, taking in both the cysteine and the phenylalanine. The CDR3 DNA has 48 bases and is translated from base 1. The sequence was obtained from a female donor with papillary thyroid cancer or a benign thyroid nodule (not recorded which). Some clones in this sample may be carry-over from other donors' samples. The chain joins TRBV20-1 to TRBJ2-2, and TRBD1 matches 10 of the central bases. Source material: tumor tissue. The nucleotide sequence reads as follows: TGCAGTGCTAGATCCGGGACAGGGGTAAATAACGGGGAGCTGTTTTTT. It codes for CSARSGTGVNNGELFF.